This is a list of T cell receptor beta chains from one sample in a study of early T cells in non-severe SARS-CoV-2 infection. Each CDR3 protein is one row after TCRdb ran MiXCR on the 5' RACE reads. The sample lists roughly 53,000 distinct CDR3 sequences, roughly 12% occurring once. The sample was whole blood, taken at baseline. These TCRs come from an adult who was a healthcare worker with PCR-confirmed SARS-CoV-2 infection or an uninfected control (not recorded which). Both conserved end residues are part of each CDR3. A D gene is named only where the DNA matches it firmly. Clone sizes are given selectively: once, few, many, or a class where the clone is expanded.

D gene: TRBD1; J gene: TRBJ2-7; V gene: TRBV28; clone size: .; CDR3 DNA: TGTGCCAGCAGTTGGGGACAGGGCAGCTACGAGCAGTACTTC; CDR3 protein: CASSWGQGSYEQYF
D gene: .; J gene: TRBJ1-5; V gene: TRBV20-1; clone size: few; CDR3 DNA: TGCAGCATGACAGGCGGCAATCAGCCCCAGCATTTT; CDR3 protein: CSMTGGNQPQHF
D gene: .; J gene: TRBJ2-7; V gene: TRBV27; clone size: few; CDR3 DNA: TGTGCCAGCAGTTTAACGGCGACCTACGAGCAGTACTTC; CDR3 protein: CASSLTATYEQYF
D gene: TRBD1; J gene: TRBJ1-5; V gene: TRBV19; clone size: few; CDR3 DNA: TGTGCCAGTACCCGACAGGGAGGGGGCAATCAGCCCCAGCATTTT; CDR3 protein: CASTRQGGGNQPQHF
D gene: .; J gene: TRBJ2-1; V gene: TRBV7-2; clone size: .; CDR3 DNA: TGTGCCAGCAGCTTAAATGGTCCCGGGGGCGAGCAGTTCTTC; CDR3 protein: CASSLNGPGGEQFF
D gene: .; J gene: TRBJ2-5; V gene: TRBV5-5; clone size: .; CDR3 DNA: TGTGCCAGCAGCTTGGTTCCTCCCCAAGAGACCCAGTACTTC; CDR3 protein: CASSLVPPQETQYF
D gene: TRBD2; J gene: TRBJ2-1; V gene: TRBV7-3; clone size: few; CDR3 DNA: TGTGCCAGCAGTGTGGGACTAGCGTATGACAATGAGCAGTTCTTC; CDR3 protein: CASSVGLAYDNEQFF
D gene: .; J gene: TRBJ1-1; V gene: TRBV7-2; clone size: few; CDR3 DNA: TGTGCCAGCAGCTTAGGACCGTCGAACACTGAAGCTTTCTTT; CDR3 protein: CASSLGPSNTEAFF
D gene: .; J gene: TRBJ2-7; V gene: TRBV5-4; clone size: .; CDR3 DNA: TGTGCCAGCAGCTTGGCAACGGATCCCTCCTACGAGCAGTACTTC; CDR3 protein: CASSLATDPSYEQYF
D gene: .; J gene: TRBJ1-2; V gene: TRBV12-3/TRBV12-4; clone size: .; CDR3 DNA: TGTGCCAGCAGTCAGAATAACTATGGCTACACCTTC; CDR3 protein: CASSQNNYGYTF
D gene: .; J gene: TRBJ2-7; V gene: TRBV11-3; clone size: .; CDR3 DNA: TGTGCCAGCAGCCCCGCGTCGGGGGTCGAGCAGTACTTC; CDR3 protein: CASSPASGVEQYF
D gene: .; J gene: TRBJ2-1; V gene: TRBV6-2/TRBV6-3; clone size: .; CDR3 DNA: TGTGCCAGCAGATACGGTACGAGGGAGCAGTTCTTC; CDR3 protein: CASRYGTREQFF
D gene: .; J gene: TRBJ2-7; V gene: TRBV9; clone size: .; CDR3 DNA: TGTGCCAGCAGCGTAGCCCCTTCGTACGGAGGGGAGCAGTACTTC; CDR3 protein: CASSVAPSYGGEQYF
D gene: TRBD2; J gene: TRBJ2-3; V gene: TRBV6-1; clone size: few; CDR3 DNA: TGTGCCAGCAGTGAACGGACTAGCGGGAGCACAGATACGCAGTATTTT; CDR3 protein: CASSERTSGSTDTQYF
D gene: TRBD1; J gene: TRBJ1-1; V gene: TRBV28; clone size: few; CDR3 DNA: TGTGCCAGCAGTTTACCGGGACAGGGGAACACTGAAGCTTTCTTT; CDR3 protein: CASSLPGQGNTEAFF
D gene: .; J gene: TRBJ1-5; V gene: TRBV7-7; clone size: few; CDR3 DNA: TGTGCCAGCAGCGAGGTTGGGGGTCCCAATCAGCCCCAGCATTTT; CDR3 protein: CASSEVGGPNQPQHF
D gene: .; J gene: TRBJ1-1; V gene: TRBV29-1; clone size: .; CDR3 DNA: TGCAGCGTTGTAGATCGCCAGGAAGCTTTCTTT; CDR3 protein: CSVVDRQEAFF